One and the same sample provided the 4 T cell receptor beta chains below, sequenced in a study of CD8 T cells in ankylosing spondylitis. MiXCR, applied by TCRdb to the 5' RACE reads, yields one record per CDR3 protein. The sample has hundreds of thousands of distinct CDR3 sequences; around 9.1% are singletons. The source material was blood, either unsorted or a sorted T cell fraction (not recorded which). Every receptor here comes from a male donor with ankylosing spondylitis or in good health (not recorded which).

V usage is TRBV12-3 or TRBV12-4 and J usage is TRBJ1-2; no clear D gene. The CDR3 loop spans 14 amino acids. V shed 2 bases and J shed 8 bases, with 15 bases lying between them. The DNA of the CDR3 is TGTGCCAGCAGTTTAACCCAAGGTCTGGGGGGCTACACCTTC. This encodes CASSLTQGLGGYTF.

This clonotype was seen many times. The V gene is TRBV20-1, the J gene TRBJ2-1; tentatively, D is TRBD2 (5 bases). This CDR3 contains 17 residues. The V gene's germline CDR1 is DFQATT and CDR2 SNEGSKA (reference sequence). V was clipped by 3 bases and J by 4 bases, with 22 bases between them. For the CDR3, the DNA is TGCAGTGCTAGGGCCCCAGGAGCGGTCCCACTATACAATGAGCAGTTCTTC. Amino acid sequence: CSARAPGAVPLYNEQFF.

The table lists this clonotype with a few counts. J is TRBJ2-2 and V is TRBV20-1; TRBD1 is a possible D gene (5 bases). From germline, CDR1 is DFQATT and CDR2 SNEGSKA (reference sequence). The CDR3 covers 15 residues. In DNA form, the CDR3 reads TGCAGCGGAGCCCGTACAGGAACGAACACCGGGGAGCTGTTTTTT. The encoded protein is CSGARTGTNTGELFF.

This clonotype was seen many times. The gene calls are TRBV7-2 and TRBJ2-1; 11 bases fit TRBD2. The germline CDR1 and CDR2 sequences are SGHTA and FQGNSA. This CDR3 is built from 16 residues. Germline trimming cut 4 bases from V and 8 bases from J; bases unmatched to any gene: 10. The CDR3 reads CASSSSRLAGIYEQFF. The CDR3, as DNA: TGTGCCAGCAGCTCCTCGCGACTAGCGGGAATCTATGAGCAGTTCTTC.